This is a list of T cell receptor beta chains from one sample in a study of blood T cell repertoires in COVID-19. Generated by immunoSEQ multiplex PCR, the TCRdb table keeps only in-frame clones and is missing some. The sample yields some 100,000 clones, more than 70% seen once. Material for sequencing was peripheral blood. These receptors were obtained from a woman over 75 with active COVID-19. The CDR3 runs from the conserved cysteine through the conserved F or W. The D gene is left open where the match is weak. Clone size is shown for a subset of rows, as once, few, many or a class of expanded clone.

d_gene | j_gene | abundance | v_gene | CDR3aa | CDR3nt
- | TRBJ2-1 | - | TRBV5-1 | CASSPRVGSSYNEQFF | TGCGCCAGCAGCCCCCGGGTAGGGAGCTCCTACAATGAGCAGTTCTTC
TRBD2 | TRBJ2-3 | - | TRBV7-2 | CASLRGRAPDTQYF | TGTGCCAGCTTGCGCGGGAGGGCTCCAGATACGCAGTATTTT
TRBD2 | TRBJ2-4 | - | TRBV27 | CASRPPGTGGRIQYF | TGTGCCAGCAGGCCCCCGGGGACGGGGGGTCGCATTCAGTACTTC
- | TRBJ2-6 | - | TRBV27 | CASTGSGVGANVLTF | TGTGCCAGCACCGGGTCAGGGGTCGGGGCCAACGTCCTGACTTTC
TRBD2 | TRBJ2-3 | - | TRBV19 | CASRPLAGVSTDTQYF | TGTGCCAGTAGGCCTCTAGCGGGGGTCTCTACAGATACGCAGTATTTT
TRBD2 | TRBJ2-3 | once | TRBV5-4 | CASTPRLATDTQYF | TGTGCCAGCACCCCCCGACTAGCGACAGATACGCAGTATTTT
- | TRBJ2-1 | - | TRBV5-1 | CASTPKDSYNEQFF | TGCGCCAGCACCCCGAAGGACAGCTACAATGAGCAGTTCTTC
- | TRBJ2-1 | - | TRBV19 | CASTLRASASSYNEQFF | TGTGCCAGTACCCTAAGGGCTAGCGCCAGCTCCTACAATGAGCAGTTCTTC
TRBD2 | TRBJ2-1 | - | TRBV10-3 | CATSTSGFGDEQFF | TGTGCCACCTCGACTAGCGGGTTCGGCGATGAGCAGTTCTTC
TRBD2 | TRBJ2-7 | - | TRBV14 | CASSLTGGTKAHF | TGTGCCAGCAGCCTGACCGGAGGGACTAAGGCTCACTTC
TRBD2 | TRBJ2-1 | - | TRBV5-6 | CASSLNLAGGPQNEQFF | TGTGCCAGCAGCTTGAACCTAGCGGGAGGGCCTCAGAATGAGCAGTTCTTC
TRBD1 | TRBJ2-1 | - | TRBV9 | CASSVLQGATNEQFF | TGTGCCAGCAGCGTATTGCAGGGGGCTACCAATGAGCAGTTCTTC
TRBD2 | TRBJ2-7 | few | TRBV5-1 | CASSLGRGVSGRISYEQYF | TGCGCCAGCAGCTTGGGCAGGGGGGTTAGCGGGAGGATCTCCTACGAGCAGTACTTC
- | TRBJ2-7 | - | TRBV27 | CASSSGTMNKQYF | TGTGCCAGCAGTTCTGGCACCATGAACAAGCAGTACTTC
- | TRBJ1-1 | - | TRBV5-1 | CASSSTPGREEAFF | TGCGCCAGCAGTTCTACACCCGGCCGGGAAGAAGCTTTCTTT
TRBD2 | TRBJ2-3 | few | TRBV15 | CATSREAGAADTQYF | TGTGCCACCAGCAGAGAAGCGGGAGCGGCAGATACGCAGTATTTT
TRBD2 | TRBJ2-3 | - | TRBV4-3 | CASSQVVSGLAGGGTDTQYF | TGCGCCAGCAGCCAAGTAGTGTCGGGACTAGCGGGAGGAGGGACAGATACGCAGTATTTT
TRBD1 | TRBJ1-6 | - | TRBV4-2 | CASSPVGGQDNSPLHF | TGTGCCAGCAGCCCGGTCGGTGGACAGGATAATTCACCCCTCCACTTT
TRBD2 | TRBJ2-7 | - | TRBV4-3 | CASSQVLLREVLYEQYF | TGCGCCAGCAGCCAAGTCCTTCTCCGGGAGGTCCTCTACGAGCAGTACTTC
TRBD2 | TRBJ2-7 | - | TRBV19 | CASSLPDLREPYEQYF | TGTGCCAGTAGTCTCCCCGATTTGCGGGAGCCCTACGAGCAGTACTTC
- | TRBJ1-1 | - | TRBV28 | CASISSGSPNTEAFF | TGTGCCAGCATCTCCAGTGGTTCACCGAACACTGAAGCTTTCTTT
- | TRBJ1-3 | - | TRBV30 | CAWSVPPTAVRNTIYF | TGTGCCTGGAGTGTACCCCCGACAGCTGTTCGAAACACCATATATTTT
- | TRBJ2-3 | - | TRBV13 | CASSSGGGRGTDTQYF | TGTGCCAGCAGTTCGGGGGGCGGGCGCGGCACAGATACGCAGTATTTT
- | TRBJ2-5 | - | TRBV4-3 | CASSQGVANKETQYF | TGCGCCAGCAGCCAAGGGGTAGCGAATAAAGAGACCCAGTACTTC
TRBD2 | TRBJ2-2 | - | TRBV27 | CASRQAGLAGGRGKTGELFF | TGTGCCAGCAGGCAGGCGGGACTAGCGGGAGGGCGAGGGAAAACCGGGGAGCTGTTTTTT